These 7 T cell receptor beta chains were all obtained from the same sample, sequenced in a study of blood T cells in healthy people across ages. It was with a sample-barcoded 5' primer and a J-beta primer mix that a second PCR of roughly 6 to 12 cycles was run. From the 5' RACE reads, TCRdb called clonotypes with MiXCR, one entry per CDR3 protein. The sample contains approximately 960,000 distinct CDR3 sequences, almost 30% of which appear only once. This same sample was also part of a study on T cells of mothers and their children.

The sample was blood. These receptors originate from a woman aged 40 to 49 in good health.

This clonotype came up a few times. The genes are TRBV5-6 and TRBJ1-1; D not resolved. Trimming cost V 2 bases and J 0 bases, with 8 bases left between them. CDR3 length equals 14 residues. Germline-derived CDR1 and CDR2 are SGHDT and YYEEEE. The CDR3 bases are TGTGCCAGCAGCTTCTCCCCACTGAACACTGAAGCTTTCTTT. Protein product: CASSFSPLNTEAFF.

J is TRBJ2-7 and V is TRBV27; D is possibly TRBD1 (5 bases). CDR1 is MNHEY and CDR2 is SMNVEV in the germline V gene (reference sequence). The CDR3 consists of 13 residues. V was trimmed by 5 bases and J by 6 bases, leaving 14 bases between them. Written as DNA, the CDR3 is TGTGCCAGCAGTCCCCCAGACAGACGCGAGCAGTACTTC. Translation: CASSPPDRREQYF.

This chain uses TRBV15 with TRBJ2-3, with D unclear. The CDR3 extends over 15 amino acids. V shed 3 bases and J shed 0 bases, with 10 bases lying between them. Germline CDR1 LNHNV, CDR2 YYDKDF (reference sequence). CDR3 in amino acids: CATSSPAGSTDTQYF. The CDR3 coding sequence is TGTGCCACCAGCAGCCCAGCCGGTAGCACAGATACGCAGTATTTT. Full variable domain (rest looked up from reference TRBV15 and TRBJ2-3): DAMVIQNPRYQVTQFGKPVTLSCSQTLNHNVMYWYQQKSSQAPKLLFHYYDKDFNNEADTPDNFQSRRPNTSFCFLDIRSPGLGDTAMYLCATSSPAGSTDTQYFGPGTRLTVL.

There are many counts of this clonotype. The gene calls are TRBV7-2 and TRBJ1-6; D is undetermined. CDR1 is SGHTA, CDR2 FQGNSA, per germline. The CDR3 totals 15 residues. Trimming cost V 8 bases and J 4 bases, with 15 bases left between them. CDR3 sequence reads: CASGPPRHYNSPLHF. CDR3 DNA sequence: TGTGCCAGCGGACCTCCACGACATTATAATTCACCCCTCCACTTT.

This clonotype was detected only once. This chain uses TRBV6-5 with TRBJ2-6; maybe TRBD1 (7 bases). CDR1 MNHEY and CDR2 SVGAGI come from the germline V gene. V was trimmed by 7 bases and J by 4 bases, leaving 14 bases between them. The CDR3 totals 15 residues. CDR3 protein: CASNQGGPGANVLTF. CDR3 sequence (DNA): TGTGCCAGCAATCAGGGGGGACCAGGGGCCAACGTCCTGACTTTC.

This clonotype turned up a few times. CDR3 DNA sequence: TGTGCCAGCAGCCTACGGACAGCGAGTGGCTACACCTTC. This sequence encodes CASSLRTASGYTF. The J gene is TRBJ1-2, the V gene TRBV27; D perhaps matches TRBD1 (6 bases). Germline lookup yields CDR1 MNHEY and CDR2 SMNVEV (reference sequence). The CDR3 is made up of 13 amino acids. V lost 6 bases and J lost 7, with 15 bases in between.

This clonotype was found a few times. The chain joins TRBV28 to TRBJ1-1; 7 nucleotides align to TRBD1. The CDR3 is 16 residues long. V was pared by 5 bases and J by 4 bases, with 13 bases of the junction left unmatched. CDR1 is MDHEN, CDR2 SYDVKM, per germline. CDR3: CASSNTLTGSSTEAFF. The CDR3, as DNA: TGTGCCAGCAGTAATACCCTGACAGGGAGCAGCACTGAAGCTTTCTTT.